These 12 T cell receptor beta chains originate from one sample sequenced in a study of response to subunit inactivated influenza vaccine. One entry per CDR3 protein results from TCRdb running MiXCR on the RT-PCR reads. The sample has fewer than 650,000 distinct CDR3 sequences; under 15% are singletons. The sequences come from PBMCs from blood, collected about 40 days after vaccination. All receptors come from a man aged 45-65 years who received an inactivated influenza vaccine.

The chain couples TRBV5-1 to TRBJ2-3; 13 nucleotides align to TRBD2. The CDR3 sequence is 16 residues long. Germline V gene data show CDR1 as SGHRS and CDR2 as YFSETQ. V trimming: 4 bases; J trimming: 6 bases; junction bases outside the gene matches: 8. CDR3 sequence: CASSGTSGRGWDTQYF. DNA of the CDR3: TGCGCCAGCAGCGGAACTAGCGGGAGGGGATGGGATACGCAGTATTTT.

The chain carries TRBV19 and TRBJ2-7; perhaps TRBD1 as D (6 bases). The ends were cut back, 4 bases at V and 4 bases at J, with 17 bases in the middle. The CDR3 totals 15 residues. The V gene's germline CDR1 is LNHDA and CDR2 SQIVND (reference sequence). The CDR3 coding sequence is TGTGCCAGTAGTAGAGCCTCCGGGACACTTTACGAGCAGTACTTC. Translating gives CASSRASGTLYEQYF.

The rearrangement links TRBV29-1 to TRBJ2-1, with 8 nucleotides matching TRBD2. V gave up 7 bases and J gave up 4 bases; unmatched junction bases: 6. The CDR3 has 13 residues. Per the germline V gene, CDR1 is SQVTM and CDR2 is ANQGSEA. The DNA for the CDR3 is TGCAGCGCGAAGCGGGGGAGGTACAATGAGCAGTTCTTC. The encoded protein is CSAKRGRYNEQFF.

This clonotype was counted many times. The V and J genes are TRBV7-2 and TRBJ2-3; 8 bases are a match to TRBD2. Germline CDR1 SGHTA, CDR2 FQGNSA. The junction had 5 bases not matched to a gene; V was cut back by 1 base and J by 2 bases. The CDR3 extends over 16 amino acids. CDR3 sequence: CASSLVAGGLTDTQYF. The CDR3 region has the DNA TGTGCCAGCAGCTTAGTCGCGGGAGGCCTCACAGATACGCAGTATTTT.

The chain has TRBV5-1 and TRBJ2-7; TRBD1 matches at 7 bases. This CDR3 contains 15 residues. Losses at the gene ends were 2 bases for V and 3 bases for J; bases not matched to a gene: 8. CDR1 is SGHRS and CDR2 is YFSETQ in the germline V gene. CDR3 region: CASSFGDSGGYEQYF. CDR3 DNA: TGCGCCAGCAGCTTTGGGGACAGCGGAGGCTACGAGCAGTACTTC. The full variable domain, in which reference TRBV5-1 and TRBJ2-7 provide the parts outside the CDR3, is KAGVTQTPRYLIKTRGQQVTLSCSPISGHRSVSWYQQTPGQGLQFLFEYFSETQRNKGNFPGRFSGRQFSNSRSEMNVSTLELGDSALYLCASSFGDSGGYEQYFGPGTRLTVT.

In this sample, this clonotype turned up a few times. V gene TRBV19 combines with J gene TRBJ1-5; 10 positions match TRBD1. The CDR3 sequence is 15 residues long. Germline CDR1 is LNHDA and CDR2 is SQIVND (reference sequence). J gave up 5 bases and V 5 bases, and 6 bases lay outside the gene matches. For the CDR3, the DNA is TGTGCCAGTAGTGAACTCGGACAGGGGGATCAGCCCCAGCATTTT. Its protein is CASSELGQGDQPQHF.

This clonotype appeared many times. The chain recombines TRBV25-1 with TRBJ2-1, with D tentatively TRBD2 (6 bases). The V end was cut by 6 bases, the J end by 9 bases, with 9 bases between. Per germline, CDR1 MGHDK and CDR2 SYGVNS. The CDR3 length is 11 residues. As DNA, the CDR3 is TGTGCCAGCAGCGGGACTGTTGAGCAGTTCTTC. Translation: CASSGTVEQFF.

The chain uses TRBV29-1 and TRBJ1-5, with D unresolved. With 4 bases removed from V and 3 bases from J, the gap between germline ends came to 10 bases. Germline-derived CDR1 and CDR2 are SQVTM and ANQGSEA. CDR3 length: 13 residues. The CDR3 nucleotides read TGCAGCGTTGGACTTCAGCTCAATCAGCCCCAGCATTTT. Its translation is CSVGLQLNQPQHF.

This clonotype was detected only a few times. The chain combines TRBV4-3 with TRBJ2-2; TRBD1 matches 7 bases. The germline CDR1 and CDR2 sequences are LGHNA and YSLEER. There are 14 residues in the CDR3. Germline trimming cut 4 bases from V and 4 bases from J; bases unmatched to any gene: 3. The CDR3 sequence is CASSRWTGTGELFF. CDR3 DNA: TGCGCCAGCAGCCGATGGACAGGCACCGGGGAGCTGTTTTTT.

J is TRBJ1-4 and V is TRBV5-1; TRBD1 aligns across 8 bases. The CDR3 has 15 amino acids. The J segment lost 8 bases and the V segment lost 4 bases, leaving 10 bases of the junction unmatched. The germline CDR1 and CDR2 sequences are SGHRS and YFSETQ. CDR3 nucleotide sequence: TGCGCCAGCAGCCCGCTGACAGGGGCCACCGAAAAACTGTTTTTT. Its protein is CASSPLTGATEKLFF.

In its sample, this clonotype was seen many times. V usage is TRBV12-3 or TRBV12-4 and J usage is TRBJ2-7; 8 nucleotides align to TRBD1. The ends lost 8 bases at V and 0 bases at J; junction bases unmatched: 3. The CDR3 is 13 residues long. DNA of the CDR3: TGTGCCAGCGGTACAGGGGGCTCCTACGAGCAGTACTTC. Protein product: CASGTGGSYEQYF.

The CDR3 protein is CASSQGSRKYEAFF. CDR3 nucleotide sequence: TGCGCCAGCAGCCAAGGAAGCAGGAAATATGAAGCTTTCTTT. The V gene is TRBV4-1, the J gene TRBJ1-1, with no clear D. There are 14 residues in the CDR3. Germline V gene lookup returns CDR1 MGHRA and CDR2 YSYEKL. The V gene lost 1 base and the J gene lost 7 bases, with 13 bases spanning the gap.